This T cell receptor (beta chain) was found in a study of T cell responses to AZD1222 COVID-19 vaccine. General study findings and limits: Scientists sampled the repertoires only once the peak T cell response had passed. Recipients of AZD1222 seropositive at baseline numbered only 6 or 7. Unmutated variant regions are reportedly targeted by nearly half of spike-specific TCRs. CD4 TCRs linked to vaccination spanned spike, dominating at 160-218 and 743-854.

V lost 5 bases and J 7 bases, leaving 18 bases between the germline ends. Germline CDR1 reads SEHNR; CDR2 reads FQNEAQ (reference sequence). The CDR3 covers 15 residues. The data were produced by immunoSEQ multiplex PCR, yet TCRdb's version contains in-frame clones alone and is incomplete. The data hold 85,000 to 90,000 clones, with more than 70% observed a single time. A word on this clone: Its antigen remains unknown.

This chain connects TRBV7-9 to TRBJ1-3; D is possibly TRBD1 (5 bases). The sequenced sample was peripheral blood, obtained 28 days after the second AZD1222 dose. This sequence was found in an adult who received the AZD1222 COVID-19 vaccine. DNA of the CDR3: TGTGCCAGCAGCACCCGTTTGACAGACCTGAACACCATATATTTT. Translating it yields CASSTRLTDLNTIYF.